A selection of T cell receptor beta chains follows, all from one sample in a study of T cell repertoires in cytomegalovirus infection. Using its own MiXCR run on the reads, TCRdb lists one record per CDR3 protein. The profile shows a few hundred thousand distinct CDR3 sequences, over 15% of them singletons. Source material: CD8+ T cells from PBMCs. These receptors all come from a human donor in good health (CMV status not recorded). Some clones in this sample may be carry-over from other donors' samples. Both conserved end residues are part of each CDR3.

j_call	v_call	cdr3_aa
TRBJ2-3	TRBV12-3/TRBV12-4	CASSLFLGLSTDTQYF
TRBJ2-7	TRBV7-9	CASTPLSGHTEQYF
TRBJ2-6	TRBV6-5	CASRVGYSGANVLTF
TRBJ1-2	TRBV28	CASSFFTGGNGYTF
TRBJ2-7	TRBV12-3/TRBV12-4	CASNGGTAVEQYF
TRBJ1-2	TRBV10-3	CAISPGQASYTF
TRBJ2-1	TRBV28	CASSLSGHNEQFF
TRBJ2-1	TRBV6-6	CASSYRERGDNEQFF
TRBJ2-7	TRBV7-2	CASSFWRQYEQYF
TRBJ1-2	TRBV28	CASSRPVRPKYAYTF
TRBJ2-7	TRBV28	CASSRDRVQEQYF
TRBJ2-1	TRBV6-2/TRBV6-3	CASSYRVGGSYNEQFF
TRBJ2-3	TRBV12-3/TRBV12-4	CASIPLLVAGEGTDTQYF
TRBJ2-1	TRBV6-6	CASSYGASGALGSYNEQFF
TRBJ1-1	TRBV6-2/TRBV6-3	CASSPGQGGTEAFF
TRBJ2-7	TRBV15	CATSLGGGQVYEQYF
TRBJ1-2	TRBV12-3/TRBV12-4	CASSSPQGAINYGYTF